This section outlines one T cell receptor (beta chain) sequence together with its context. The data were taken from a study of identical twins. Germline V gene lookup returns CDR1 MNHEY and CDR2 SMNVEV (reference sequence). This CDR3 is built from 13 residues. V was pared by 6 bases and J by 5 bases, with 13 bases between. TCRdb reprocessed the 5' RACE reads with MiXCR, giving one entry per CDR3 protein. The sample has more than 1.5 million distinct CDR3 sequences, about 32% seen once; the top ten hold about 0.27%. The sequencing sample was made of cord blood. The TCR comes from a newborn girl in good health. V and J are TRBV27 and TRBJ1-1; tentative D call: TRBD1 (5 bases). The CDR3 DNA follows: TGTGCCAGCAGCGCAGGGAGGGCAACTGAAGCTTTCTTT. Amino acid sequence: CASSAGRATEAFF.